This T cell receptor beta chain was recorded in a study of cytomegalovirus exposure and HLA in healthy donors. Study-wide results and limits: The authors listed approximately 150 TCR beta chains as cytomegalovirus-associated. TCR beta V- and J-gene trimming was later associated with a missense DCLRE1C variant. TCR beta sequences reportedly predicted most subjects' HLA-A and HLA-B alleles accurately.

CDR1 LNHDA and CDR2 SQIVND come from the germline V gene (reference sequence). V was pared by 2 bases and J by 6 bases, with 11 bases between. The CDR3 spans 13 residues. A multiplex PCR was run with 60 Vbeta primers and 13 Jbeta primers. Data came from immunoSEQ multiplex PCR; TCRdb stores just in-frame clones and leaves some out. This table holds more than 150,000 clones, 80% found once. A word on this clone: What it recognizes is unknown.

This receptor was taken from a girl aged 10 to 17 in good health and CMV-seropositive. The genes are TRBV19 and TRBJ2-7; D may be TRBD1 (6 bases). The sample consisted of PBMCs. CDR3 residues: CASSINGQTEQYF. CDR3 sequence (DNA): TGTGCCAGTAGTATAAATGGACAGACCGAGCAGTACTTC.